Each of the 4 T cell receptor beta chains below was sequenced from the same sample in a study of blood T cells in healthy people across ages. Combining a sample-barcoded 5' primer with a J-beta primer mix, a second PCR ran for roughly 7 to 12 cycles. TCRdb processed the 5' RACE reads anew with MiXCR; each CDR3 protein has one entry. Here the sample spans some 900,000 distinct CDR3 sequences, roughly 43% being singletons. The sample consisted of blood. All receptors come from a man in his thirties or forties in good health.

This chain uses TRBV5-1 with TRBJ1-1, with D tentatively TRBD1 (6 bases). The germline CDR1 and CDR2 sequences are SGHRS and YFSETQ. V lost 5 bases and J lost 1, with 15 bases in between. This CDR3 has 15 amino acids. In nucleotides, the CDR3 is TGCGCCAGCAGACTAGGGGGGGCCGGGAACACTGAAGCTTTCTTT. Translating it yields CASRLGGAGNTEAFF.

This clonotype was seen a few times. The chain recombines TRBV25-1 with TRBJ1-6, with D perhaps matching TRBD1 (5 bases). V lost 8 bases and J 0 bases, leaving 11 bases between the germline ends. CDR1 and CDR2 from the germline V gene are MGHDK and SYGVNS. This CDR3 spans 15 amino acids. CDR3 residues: CASGTVSSYNSPLHF. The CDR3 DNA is TGTGCCAGCGGGACGGTGAGCTCCTATAATTCACCCCTCCACTTT.

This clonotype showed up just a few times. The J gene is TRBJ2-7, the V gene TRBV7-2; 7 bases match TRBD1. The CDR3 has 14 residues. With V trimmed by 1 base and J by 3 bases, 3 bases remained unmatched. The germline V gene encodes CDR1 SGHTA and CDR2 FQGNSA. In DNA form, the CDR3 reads TGTGCCAGCAGCTTAGAAGGGGGCGGCTACGAGCAGTACTTC. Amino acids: CASSLEGGGYEQYF. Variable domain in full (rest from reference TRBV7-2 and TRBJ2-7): GAGVSQSPSNKVTEKGKDVELRCDPISGHTALYWYRQSLGQGLEFLIYFQGNSAPDKSGLPSDRFSAERTGGSVSTLTIQRTQQEDSAVYLCASSLEGGGYEQYFGPGTRLTVT.

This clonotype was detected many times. CDR3: CASSGQGYEQYF. The CDR3 nucleotides read TGTGCCAGCAGTGGACAGGGCTACGAGCAGTACTTC. The chain joins TRBV9 to TRBJ2-7; 8 bases agree with TRBD1. Germline loops: CDR1 SGDLS, CDR2 YYNGEE. Trimming cost V 5 bases and J 3 bases; bases outside gene matches: 1. This CDR3 comprises 12 residues. The variable domain in full, completed from reference TRBV9 and TRBJ2-7, reads DSGVTQTPKHLITATGQRVTLRCSPRSGDLSVYWYQQSLDQGLQFLIQYYNGEERAKGNILERFSAQQFPDLHSELNLSSLELGDSALYFCASSGQGYEQYFGPGTRLTVT.